A single sample is the source of the 28 T cell receptor beta chains below, sequenced in a study of blood T cell repertoires in COVID-19. TCRdb's copy holds only in-frame clones and misses some; the assay was immunoSEQ multiplex PCR. The sample comprises 200,000 to 250,000 clones, over 80% of which are singletons, and under 3.5% rests with the top ten. Sequenced material: peripheral blood. Receptors originate from a man aged 30-40 years with COVID-19, enrolled during active disease.

The V call is TRBV28, the J call TRBJ2-3; 11 bases line up with TRBD2. Germline assignment: CDR1 MDHEN and CDR2 SYDVKM. V dropped 5 bases and J dropped 0; count of bases not matched to a gene: 10. The CDR3 sequence is 18 residues long. The DNA for the CDR3 is TGTGCCAGCAGTCCGGTCCGGGGACTAGCGGCTAGCACAGATACGCAGTATTTT. Its translation: CASSPVRGLAASTDTQYF.

The CDR3 protein is CASSRTNRARNYGYTF. CDR3 DNA sequence: TGTGCCAGTAGTAGAACTAACAGGGCGAGGAACTATGGCTACACCTTC. The chain uses TRBV19 and TRBJ1-2; weak D call: TRBD1 (6 bases). The V gene's germline CDR1 is LNHDA and CDR2 SQIVND (reference sequence). Trimming shortened V by 4 bases and J by 2 bases, and 17 bases separated the two germline ends. The CDR3 extends over 16 amino acids.

The chain combines TRBV2 with TRBJ2-7, with 8 positions matching TRBD2. V dropped 7 bases and J dropped 4; count of bases not matched to a gene: 18. Germline V gene lookup returns CDR1 SNHLY and CDR2 FYNNEI. The CDR3 has 17 residues. The CDR3 DNA reads TGTGCCAGCACAGCACGCCCCGGGACTAGGGTTTCTTACGAGCAGTACTTC. Its protein product is CASTARPGTRVSYEQYF.

The chain combines TRBV4-2 with TRBJ2-3; maybe TRBD2 (6 bases). This CDR3 contains 16 residues. V was clipped by 6 bases and J by 0 bases, with 16 bases between them. Germline-derived CDR1 and CDR2 are LGHNA and YNFKEQ. This chain's CDR3 is CASSASAGMSTDTQYF. CDR3 nucleotide sequence: TGTGCCAGCAGTGCATCGGCGGGGATGAGCACAGATACGCAGTATTTT.

The rearrangement joins TRBV12-3 or TRBV12-4 to TRBJ2-7, with D maybe TRBD2 (5 bases). Trimming pared 6 bases from V and 7 bases from J, leaving 13 bases between. The CDR3 consists of 12 residues. The CDR3 protein is CASSSSGWEQYF. The CDR3, as DNA: TGTGCCAGCAGCTCCTCGGGGTGGGAGCAGTACTTC.

The V and J genes are TRBV6-5 and TRBJ1-2; D is uncertain. The germline gives CDR1 MNHEY, CDR2 SVGAGI. The CDR3 is made up of 15 amino acids. Trimming removed 2 bases from V and 6 bases from J, with 16 bases in between. CDR3: CASSYRVRGKDGYTF. CDR3 sequence (DNA): TGTGCCAGCAGTTACAGAGTCCGGGGAAAAGATGGCTACACCTTC.

The genes are TRBV5-1 and TRBJ1-1; possibly TRBD1 for D (5 bases). This CDR3 has 17 residues. V dropped 0 bases and J dropped 4 bases, with 19 bases sitting between them. Germline V gene data show CDR1 as SGHRS and CDR2 as YFSETQ. Here the CDR3 DNA reads TGCGCCAGCAGCTTGGCAGACAAAATGGGACTGCGCACTGAAGCTTTCTTT. Translating gives CASSLADKMGLRTEAFF.

The genes are TRBV3-1 (or the pseudogene TRBV3-2) and TRBJ1-3; no clear D gene. V was shortened by 5 bases and J by 0 bases, with 11 bases between the two germline ends. CDR3 length: 15 amino acids. CDR1 LGHDT and CDR2 YNNKEL come from the germline V gene (reference sequence). CDR3 bases: TGTGCCAGCAGCTCCGGAGGAAGCTCTGGAAACACCATATATTTT. Its protein product is CASSSGGSSGNTIYF.

This clone was recorded once. The chain has TRBV11-2 and TRBJ2-1; D may be TRBD2 (6 bases). Germline V gene sequence: CDR1 SGHAT, CDR2 FQNNGV. The V gene lost 3 bases and the J gene lost 4 bases, with 13 bases spanning the gap. This CDR3 spans 15 amino acids. This CDR3 reads CASSFRLASYNEQFF. CDR3 nucleotides: TGTGCCAGCAGCTTTCGGCTAGCGTCTTACAATGAGCAGTTCTTC.

The rearrangement joins TRBV4-3 to TRBJ1-5, with D hard to call. The CDR3 is made up of 14 amino acids. V was clipped by 0 bases and J by 7 bases, with 10 bases between them. Germline values: CDR1 LGHNA, CDR2 YSLEER. CDR3 sequence: CASSQDSGVQPQHF. The CDR3 coding sequence is TGCGCCAGCAGCCAAGATTCAGGTGTCCAGCCCCAGCATTTT.

The chain combines TRBV7-2 with TRBJ2-7, with 11 positions matching TRBD2. The V gene's germline CDR1 is SGHTA and CDR2 FQGNSA. Germline trimming cut 1 base from V and 5 bases from J; bases unmatched to any gene: 7. The length of the CDR3 is 16 residues. The chain's CDR3 is CASSLGVAGGVNEQYF. The CDR3 DNA is TGTGCCAGCAGCTTAGGGGTAGCGGGAGGGGTTAACGAGCAGTACTTC.

The J gene is TRBJ2-3, the V gene TRBV28; 8 positions agree with TRBD2. Germline V gene sequence: CDR1 MDHEN, CDR2 SYDVKM. Germline trimming cut 5 bases from V and 4 bases from J; bases unmatched to any gene: 11. The CDR3 length is 16 residues. CDR3 nucleotides: TGTGCCAGCAGTCTCTCAGCGGGAGTGGGACCAGATACGCAGTATTTT. It is translated as CASSLSAGVGPDTQYF.

This clone is a singleton in its sample. The chain links TRBV24-1 to TRBJ1-5, with 12 bases fitting TRBD1. The J segment lost 6 bases and the V segment lost 2 bases, leaving 1 base of the junction unmatched. Germline V lookup: CDR1 KGHDR, CDR2 SFDVKD. The CDR3 has 15 amino acids. DNA for the CDR3: TGTGCCACCAGTGATTGGGACAGGGGGCCTCAGCCCCAGCATTTT. Its protein product is CATSDWDRGPQPQHF.

In its sample, this clone was seen once. The chain recombines TRBV6-5 with TRBJ1-1, with D unclear. Per the germline V gene, CDR1 is MNHEY and CDR2 is SVGAGI. The CDR3 spans 15 residues. The V end was cut by 3 bases, the J end by 0 bases, with 11 bases between. CDR3 nucleotides: TGTGCCAGCAGTTATAACGCGGGCATGAACACTGAAGCTTTCTTT. Translating it yields CASSYNAGMNTEAFF.

The chain uses TRBV18 and TRBJ2-6; D is ambiguous. Germline values: CDR1 KGHSH, CDR2 LQKENI. Trimming took off 2 bases at V and 1 base at J, with 6 bases between the two ends. CDR3 size: 15 residues. The CDR3: CASSPTYSGANVLTF. CDR3 DNA sequence: TGTGCCAGCTCACCAACTTATTCTGGGGCCAACGTCCTGACTTTC.

CDR3 protein: CASSLTGTSGSYEQYF. CDR3 in DNA: TGTGCCAGCAGCCTTACCGGGACTAGCGGGTCTTACGAGCAGTACTTC. This chain links TRBV27 with TRBJ2-7; 12 bases are a match to TRBD2. The germline CDR1 and CDR2 sequences are MNHEY and SMNVEV (reference sequence). Trimming at V came to 6 bases and at J to 4 bases, leaving 10 bases not matched to a gene. The CDR3 runs 16 residues.

This clone was seen only once. This chain joins TRBV15 and TRBJ2-4, with 9 bases fitting TRBD1. This CDR3 is built from 17 residues. CDR1 and CDR2 from the germline V gene are LNHNV and YYDKDF (reference sequence). Losses at the gene ends were 0 bases for V and 8 bases for J; bases not matched to a gene: 11. For the CDR3, the DNA is TGTGCCACCAGCAGAGATATTGATCCAGGACAGGGGTACATTCAGTACTTC. Translating gives CATSRDIDPGQGYIQYF. Complete variable domain (other parts from reference TRBV15 and TRBJ2-4): DAMVIQNPRYQVTQFGKPVTLSCSQTLNHNVMYWYQQKSSQAPKLLFHYYDKDFNNEADTPDNFQSRRPNTSFCFLDIRSPGLGDTAMYLCATSRDIDPGQGYIQYFGAGTRLSVL.

The chain uses TRBV24-1 and TRBJ2-1, with a tentative D call TRBD1 (6 bases). The CDR3 runs to 16 residues. Trimming took off 7 bases at V and 5 bases at J, with 20 bases between the two ends. The germline gives CDR1 KGHDR, CDR2 SFDVKD. In DNA form, the CDR3 reads TGTGCCACCAGATACGCCACAGGGTGGACGAACAATGAGCAGTTCTTC. Translating it yields CATRYATGWTNNEQFF.

The V call is TRBV6-5, the J call TRBJ1-3, with D possibly TRBD1 on 6 matching bases. CDR3 length equals 14 residues. Trimming removed 4 bases at V and 3 bases at J, with 10 bases between. CDR1 is MNHEY and CDR2 is SVGAGI in the germline V gene. CDR3: CASSSGTFGNTIYF. The CDR3 DNA is TGTGCCAGCAGTTCTGGGACATTTGGAAACACCATATATTTT.

This clone was recorded only once. This rearrangement joins TRBV11-3 to TRBJ1-1; D is perhaps TRBD1 (5 bases). The V gene's germline CDR1 is SGHNT and CDR2 YENEEA. With 3 bases removed from V and 1 base from J, the gap between germline ends came to 6 bases. The CDR3 consists of 13 residues. CDR3 sequence reads: CASSFTGNTEAFF. Here the CDR3 DNA reads TGTGCCAGCAGCTTCACAGGGAACACTGAAGCTTTCTTT.

The J gene is TRBJ2-7, the V gene TRBV7-3; TRBD2 matches 7 bases. Germline lookup yields CDR1 SGHTA and CDR2 FQGTGA. The CDR3 extends over 15 amino acids. Trimming cost V 2 bases and J 2 bases; bases outside gene matches: 6. CDR3 bases: TGTGCCAGCAGCTTAGGATCTAGCGGAACCTACGAGCAGTACTTC. Translation: CASSLGSSGTYEQYF. The full variable domain, with the rest looked up from reference TRBV7-3 and TRBJ2-7, is GAGVSQTPSNKVTEKGKYVELRCDPISGHTALYWYRQSLGQGPEFLIYFQGTGAADDSGLPNDRFFAVRPEGSVSTLKIQRTERGDSAVYLCASSLGSSGTYEQYFGPGTRLTVT.

J is TRBJ2-3 and V is TRBV24-1, with D perhaps matching TRBD2 (5 bases). With 7 bases removed from V and 2 bases from J, the gap between germline ends came to 15 bases. This CDR3 has 15 amino acids. The germline gives CDR1 KGHDR, CDR2 SFDVKD. The CDR3 region is CATSQGLPFTDTQYF. DNA of the CDR3: TGTGCCACCAGCCAAGGACTCCCCTTCACAGATACGCAGTATTTT.

The rearrangement uses TRBV6-5 and TRBJ1-3, with a possible D match to TRBD1 (6 bases). V lost 2 bases and J lost 2, with 13 bases in between. Germline CDR1 MNHEY, CDR2 SVGAGI. There are 16 residues in the CDR3. CDR3: CASSYRWQGPGNTIYF. The CDR3 coding sequence is TGTGCCAGCAGTTACAGGTGGCAGGGGCCTGGAAACACCATATATTTT.

The rearrangement links TRBV7-2 to TRBJ1-1; 7 bases line up with TRBD1. Germline V gene data show CDR1 as SGHTA and CDR2 as FQGNSA. After removal of 3 bases from V and 5 bases from J, the junction contained 3 bases not matched to a gene. The CDR3 is 13 residues long. The CDR3 coding sequence is TGTGCCAGCAGCTTGTCAGGGGGAACTGAAGCTTTCTTT. Residues: CASSLSGGTEAFF.

This rearrangement joins TRBV28 to TRBJ2-1, with D unclear. From germline, CDR1 is MDHEN and CDR2 SYDVKM. Trimming cost V 5 bases and J 6 bases, with 11 bases left between them. The CDR3 has 13 amino acids. CDR3 DNA: TGTGCCAGCAGTCCCCACCGCAGCAATGAGCAGTTCTTC. Amino acid sequence: CASSPHRSNEQFF.

The chain links TRBV5-4 to TRBJ2-1; TRBD2 aligns across 7 bases. There are 15 residues in the CDR3. Germline CDR1 is SGHNT and CDR2 is YYREEE (reference sequence). Germline trimming cut 1 base from V and 8 bases from J; bases unmatched to any gene: 9. The CDR3 reads CASSLRREFMHEQFF. As DNA, the CDR3 is TGTGCCAGCAGCTTGCGGCGGGAGTTTATGCATGAGCAGTTCTTC.

This chain joins TRBV7-2 and TRBJ1-1; TRBD1 aligns across 7 bases. The V and J ends lost 7 bases and 0 bases, in that order; junction bases with no gene match: 5. In germline, CDR1 is SGHTA, CDR2 FQGNSA. There are 14 residues in the CDR3. The CDR3 region is CASTRDRMNTEAFF. CDR3 bases: TGTGCCAGCACACGGGACAGAATGAACACTGAAGCTTTCTTT.

In DNA, the CDR3 is TGCGCCAGCAGCCAACGACTCTTGGACACTGAAGCTTTCTTT. Translating it yields CASSQRLLDTEAFF. The genes are TRBV4-3 and TRBJ1-1, with unresolved D. There are 14 residues in the CDR3. Germline lookup yields CDR1 LGHNA and CDR2 YSLEER. Deletions cut 2 bases from V and 3 bases from J, with 10 bases between.